The 14 T cell receptor beta chains listed next were all sequenced from one sample in a study of tumor-infiltrating lymphocytes in primary liver carcinoma. The investigators made TCR beta cDNA from 500 ng total RNA, using a constant-region primer. Library construction for TCR beta comprised three nested multiplex PCR rounds performed with slightly modified ARM-PCR. A C-beta reverse primer and TRBV1-TRBV30 forward primers served in each of the first two PCR rounds, at ten to eleven cycles apiece. From the multiplex PCR reads, TCRdb called clonotypes with MiXCR, one entry per CDR3 protein. The data hold approximately 74,000 distinct CDR3 sequences, with about two thirds observed a single time. Without any cell sorting, roughly 20-32 mg of bulk tissue yielded co-extracted RNA and DNA. The sequenced sample was liver tumor tissue from sampling region 4. Indicated subset: tumor region T4, right-lateral pole. These TCRs come from a woman aged 55-69 years with primary liver carcinoma and hepatitis B virus infection.

With regard to this clonotype: The junction departs from the called germline gene at one end, perhaps through a read error. The V and J genes are TRBV6-5 and TRBJ2-6; 7 nucleotides align to TRBD1. There are 15 residues in the CDR3. Germline CDR1 and CDR2: MNHEY and SVGAGI. DNA of the CDR3: TGTGGCAGCAGTTACAGGGGCTCTCGGGCCAACGTCCTGACTTTC. It codes for CGSSYRGSRANVLTF.

The genes are TRBV6-2 or TRBV6-3 and TRBJ2-6, with D perhaps matching TRBD2 (6 bases). Trimming took off 8 bases at V and 4 bases at J, with 18 bases between the two ends. The germline V gene has CDR1 MNHEY and CDR2 SVGEGT. This CDR3 region has 16 residues. As DNA, the CDR3 is TGTGCCAGCGGTGACACGGGAGTCCCCGGGGCCAACGTCCTGACTTTC. This translates into CASGDTGVPGANVLTF.

Concerning this clonotype: A much larger clone is a single base away; this may be a read error. This sequence joins TRBV20-1 and TRBJ2-5; 10 bases are shared with TRBD2. After removal of 0 bases from V and 6 bases from J, the junction contained 13 bases not matched to a gene. The CDR3 covers 17 residues. Germline V CDR1 and CDR2: DFQATT, SNEGSKA (reference sequence). The CDR3, as DNA: TGCAGTGCTAGAGAATCTGCTAGCGGGAGTATTATTAAGACCCAGTACTTC. It codes for CSARESASGSIIKTQYF.

This clonotype was observed many times. The chain uses TRBV5-4 and TRBJ2-7; 13 bases map to TRBD2. The CDR3 consists of 17 residues. The J segment lost 5 bases and the V segment lost 3 bases, leaving 11 bases of the junction unmatched. Germline V gene data show CDR1 as SGHNT and CDR2 as YYREEE (reference sequence). The CDR3 sequence: CASSSGLAGSSTDEQYF. For the CDR3, the DNA is TGTGCCAGCAGCTCGGGACTAGCGGGATCCAGCACCGACGAGCAGTACTTC.

The genes are TRBV11-1 and TRBJ2-1; 8 nucleotides agree with TRBD1. Unmatched junction bases numbered 12, after V lost 3 bases and J lost 14 bases. The CDR3 is made up of 14 amino acids. The V gene's germline CDR1 is SGHAT and CDR2 FQDESV (reference sequence). This CDR3 reads CASSFGPQGECKFF. The CDR3 nucleotides are TGTGCCAGCAGCTTTGGCCCACAGGGGGAATGTAAGTTCTTC.

The sample holds a few counts of this clonotype. At one of its ends the junction is not consistent with the germline gene, which may arise from a read error. V and J are TRBV11-2 and TRBJ2-5; D remains unclear. The CDR3 loop spans 15 amino acids. Germline V lookup: CDR1 SGHAT, CDR2 FQNNGV. CDR3 in DNA: TGTGCCAGCAGCCAACCCCTGGTGTCCTCGAAGACCCAGCACTTC. Its translation: CASSQPLVSSKTQHF.

On this clonotype itself: Since a much larger clone is just one base distant, this may be a read error. The CDR3 sequence is CASSSPASLETQYF. CDR3 nucleotide sequence: TGTGCCAGCAGCTCCCCGGCTAGCCTGGAGACCCAGTACTTC. The J gene is TRBJ2-5, the V gene TRBV28; the D gene is possibly TRBD2 (5 bases). This CDR3 is built from 14 residues. The germline V gene encodes CDR1 MDHEN and CDR2 SYDVKM. V was cut by 6 bases and J by 5 bases, with 16 bases left in between.

A note on this clonotype: A read error may produce the germline difference seen at one junction end. V and J are TRBV6-5 and TRBJ1-2; 9 bases are a match to TRBD1. Per the germline V gene, CDR1 is MNHEY and CDR2 is SVGAGI. This CDR3 is 17 amino acids long. This chain's CDR3 is CTSTTYRGRGDSYGYTF. The CDR3 coding sequence is TGTACCAGCACCACTTACAGGGGGCGAGGGGATTCCTATGGCTACACCTTC.

A note on this clonotype: A read error is possible here, since a much larger clone lies one base away. This rearrangement joins TRBV29-1 to TRBJ2-1; 7 nucleotides agree with TRBD1. The CDR3 spans 12 residues. The germline V gene encodes CDR1 SQVTM and CDR2 ANQGSEA. V lost 6 bases and J lost 9; bases outside the gene matches: 8. CDR3 region: CSVPTGSSEQFF. CDR3 nucleotide sequence: TGCAGCGTACCGACAGGGTCCAGTGAGCAGTTCTTC.

Ten or more counts support this clonotype. The rearrangement joins TRBV7-9 to TRBJ2-4; 7 bases line up with TRBD2. Germline-derived CDR1 and CDR2 are SEHNR and FQNEAQ (reference sequence). The junction had 10 bases not matched to a gene; V was cut back by 5 bases and J by 0 bases. This CDR3 spans 17 amino acids. The CDR3 protein is CASSPGRGKLAKNIQYF. In DNA, the CDR3 is TGTGCCAGCAGCCCCGGGCGGGGGAAGCTAGCCAAAAACATTCAGTACTTC.

To note about this clonotype: This clone may be a read error of a much larger clone one base away. The rearrangement links TRBV5-6 to TRBJ1-5; D not certain. The CDR3 extends over 17 amino acids. Germline CDR1 reads SGHDT; CDR2 reads YYEEEE. Trimming removed 1 base at V and 3 bases at J, with 17 bases between. CDR3 in DNA: TGTGCCAGCAGCTTGTGGATAGGGCCTCAACCCAATCAGCCCCAGCATTTT. It encodes CASSLWIGPQPNQPQHF.

Details on this clonotype: The junction departs from the called germline gene at one end, perhaps through a read error. The V and J genes are TRBV5-1 and TRBJ1-1; no clear D. Germline lookup yields CDR1 SGHRS and CDR2 YFSETQ. The CDR3 is made up of 14 amino acids. The CDR3 here is CASSMFGENTKAFF. In DNA form, the CDR3 reads TGCGCCAGCAGCATGTTCGGGGAAAACACTAAAGCTTTCTTT.

Remarks on this clonotype: Relative to the germline gene, one junction end is altered; a read error may explain this. The V gene is TRBV2, the J gene TRBJ1-5, with D unclear. The CDR3 length is 14 residues. CDR1 SNHLY and CDR2 FYNNEI come from the germline V gene. The CDR3 region is CASSYQYSNQSQHF. The CDR3 DNA sequence: TGTGCCAGCAGTTACCAGTATAGCAATCAGTCCCAGCATTTT.

As for this clonotype: A read error may produce the germline difference seen at one junction end. The chain uses TRBV7-9 and TRBJ1-5; maybe TRBD1 (6 bases). Germline values: CDR1 SEHNR, CDR2 FQNEAQ (reference sequence). CDR3 length: 14 amino acids. The DNA for the CDR3 is TGTGCCAGCAGCGCCGGGACAAGCAATCAACCCCAGCGTTTT. Translating it yields CASSAGTSNQPQRF.